These T cell receptor beta chains were read from a single sample in a study of blood T cell repertoires in COVID-19. Assay: immunoSEQ multiplex PCR; the TCRdb copy retains only in-frame clones and omits some. The table has fewer than 25,000 clones, 65% to 90% seen once. The sequencing sample was made of peripheral blood. The receptors shown here come from a man between 65 and 85 years old with acute or convalescent COVID-19. Each CDR3 is given with its conserved first and last residue. The D gene is left open where the match is weak. Size is omitted from some rows. Given values are once, few, many or a class for expanded clones.

len | d_gene | j_gene | v_gene | abundance | CDR3nt | CDR3aa
15 | NA | TRBJ1-1 | TRBV10-1 | NA | TGCGCCAGCAGTGAGTCCCAGTCAGGGGCTAAGAAAGCTTTCTTT | CASSESQSGAKKAFF
15 | NA | TRBJ2-7 | TRBV4-1 | NA | TGCGCCAGCAGCCCCTCCCCAGGCCGCTCCTACGAGCAGTACTTC | CASSPSPGRSYEQYF
14 | TRBD1 | TRBJ1-1 | TRBV30 | NA | TGTGCCTGGAGTGCTGGACAGGGGGACACTGAAGCTTTCTTT | CAWSAGQGDTEAFF
14 | NA | TRBJ1-1 | TRBV6-1 | NA | TGTGCCAGCAGTGAAGCCGGACAGAACACTGAAGCTTTCTTT | CASSEAGQNTEAFF
17 | TRBD1 | TRBJ2-7 | TRBV10-1 | NA | TGCGCCAGCAGTGAGTCAACTTTAGGACAGGACTCCTACGAGCAGTACTTC | CASSESTLGQDSYEQYF
14 | NA | TRBJ2-2 | TRBV19 | NA | TGTGCCAGTAGTATATTACAGAACACCGGGGAGCTGTTTTTT | CASSILQNTGELFF
14 | NA | TRBJ1-2 | TRBV7-2 | few | TGTGCCAGCAGCTTAAGGGGTCCTAACTATGGCTACACCTTC | CASSLRGPNYGYTF
18 | NA | TRBJ1-6 | TRBV27 | NA | TGTGCCAGCACCCACTCCGTAAGGGAGAGCTCCTATAATTCACCCCTCCACTTT | CASTHSVRESSYNSPLHF
16 | TRBD1 | TRBJ1-5 | TRBV7-9 | NA | TGTGCCAGCAGCCAAACGGGACAGCTTAGCAATCAGCCCCAGCATTTT | CASSQTGQLSNQPQHF
15 | NA | TRBJ1-1 | TRBV7-9 | NA | TGTGCCAGCAGCATCCCTGAGGAAGGAAGGTTCGAAGCTTTCTTT | CASSIPEEGRFEAFF
16 | TRBD2 | TRBJ2-1 | TRBV11-2 | NA | TGTGCCAGCAGCTTAGATATCCAGCGGGAGTACAATGAGCAGTTCTTC | CASSLDIQREYNEQFF
15 | NA | TRBJ1-2 | TRBV3-1/TRBV3-2 | NA | TGTGCCAGCAGCCAAGTTCCAGGGGTTACCTATGGCTACACCTTC | CASSQVPGVTYGYTF
15 | TRBD2 | TRBJ2-2 | TRBV19 | NA | TGTGCCAGTACTAGCGGGGGGTCTTACACCGGGGAGCTGTTTTTT | CASTSGGSYTGELFF
12 | NA | TRBJ2-7 | TRBV10-3 | NA | TGTGCCATCAGTGAAGTCAGGGCCGAGCAGTACTTC | CAISEVRAEQYF
16 | TRBD1 | TRBJ1-6 | TRBV6-4 | NA | TGTGCCAGCAGTGACTCGAGGACAGGGTATAATTCACCCCTCCACTTT | CASSDSRTGYNSPLHF
15 | TRBD2 | TRBJ2-1 | TRBV4-3 | few | TGCGCCAGCAGCCAAGGACTAGCAGCCGTAAATGAGCAGTTCTTC | CASSQGLAAVNEQFF
15 | NA | TRBJ2-7 | TRBV4-3 | NA | TGCGCCAGCAGCCAAGATTTCTCCAGGAACTACGAGCAGTACTTC | CASSQDFSRNYEQYF
13 | NA | TRBJ2-2 | TRBV6-5 | NA | TGTGCCAGTATTCAGCCAGGGGCCGGGGAGCTGTTTTTT | CASIQPGAGELFF
15 | TRBD1 | TRBJ2-4 | TRBV24-1 | NA | TGTGCCACCAGTGATAGCAGGGGGCCCGGGGACATTCAGTACTTC | CATSDSRGPGDIQYF
14 | TRBD1 | TRBJ2-5 | TRBV7-9 | NA | TGTGCCAGCAGCCCCGGGACAGGGGTTCAGACCCAGTACTTC | CASSPGTGVQTQYF
15 | NA | TRBJ2-3 | TRBV10-1 | NA | TGCGCCAGCAGTGATGGGGGGGCCCATCCAGATACGCAGTATTTT | CASSDGGAHPDTQYF
15 | NA | TRBJ1-5 | TRBV2 | few | TGTGCCAGCAGGCTGGGGGGGAGTCGCAATCAGCCCCAGCATTTT | CASRLGGSRNQPQHF
14 | NA | TRBJ2-2 | TRBV27 | NA | TGTGCCAGCAGGTGGGGCCGAGGCACCGGGGAGCTGTTTTTT | CASRWGRGTGELFF
13 | TRBD1 | TRBJ1-2 | TRBV11-2 | NA | TGTGCCAGCAGCTTAGTAGGGGGCGATGGCTACACCTTC | CASSLVGGDGYTF
15 | NA | TRBJ2-6 | TRBV9 | few | TGTGCCAGCAGCGTACAGGGCCCCGGGGCCAACGTCCTGACTTTC | CASSVQGPGANVLTF
11 | NA | TRBJ2-1 | TRBV7-8 | NA | TGTGCCAGCAGCTCGAGGGATGAGCAGTTCTTC | CASSSRDEQFF
16 | TRBD1 | TRBJ1-2 | TRBV14 | NA | TGTGCCAGCAGCCACGATTGGGACAGGGGGAACTATGGCTACACCTTC | CASSHDWDRGNYGYTF
17 | NA | TRBJ1-5 | TRBV5-1 | NA | TGCGCCAGCAGCTTGTGGGCAGGGCGGACCGACAATCAGCCCCAGCATTTT | CASSLWAGRTDNQPQHF
13 | NA | TRBJ1-1 | TRBV27 | NA | TGTGCCAGCAGTTTAAAAGGGACTACTGAAGCTTTCTTT | CASSLKGTTEAFF